These 21 T cell receptor beta chains were sequenced from one sample in a study of early T cells in non-severe SARS-CoV-2 infection. TCRdb reprocessed the 5' RACE reads with MiXCR, giving one entry per CDR3 protein. The table has around 58,000 distinct CDR3 sequences, roughly 7.8% seen once. This material consisted of whole blood, taken at baseline. These receptors came from an adult who was a healthcare worker with PCR-confirmed SARS-CoV-2 infection or an uninfected control (not recorded which).

This chain connects TRBV7-2 to TRBJ2-1; 7 nucleotides agree with TRBD1. CDR1 is SGHTA, CDR2 FQGNSA, per germline. The junction had 16 bases not matched to a gene; V was cut back by 2 bases and J by 12 bases. The CDR3 totals 16 residues. For the CDR3, the DNA is TGTGCCAGCAGCTTAAATTCGGACAGGTCTAAATTGAGGCAGTTCTTC. Its translation is CASSLNSDRSKLRQFF.

This clonotype was recorded a few times. A read error may explain this, as a much larger clone is one base away. V gene TRBV7-2 combines with J gene TRBJ2-3; D not certain. Germline V gives CDR1 SGHTA, CDR2 FQGNSA. The CDR3 consists of 19 residues. The DNA for the CDR3 is TGTGTCAGCAGCCGAAGCCCGATCGCGTCACTCCGAAGCACAGATACGCAGTATTTT. Protein sequence: CVSSRSPIASLRSTDTQYF. The entire variable domain, with the rest obtained from reference TRBV7-2 and TRBJ2-3, is as follows: GAGVSQSPSNKVTEKGKDVELRCDPISGHTALYWYRQSLGQGLEFLIYFQGNSAPDKSGLPSDRFSAERTGGSVSTLTIQRTQQEDSAVYLCVSSRSPIASLRSTDTQYFGPGTRLTVL.

This chain connects TRBV15 to TRBJ2-1; TRBD1 matches at 7 bases. In germline, CDR1 is LNHNV, CDR2 YYDKDF (reference sequence). The ends lost 0 bases at V and 6 bases at J; junction bases unmatched: 5. The CDR3 length is 15 residues. CDR3 loop: CATSREAHRGNEQFF. The CDR3 nucleotides are TGTGCCACCAGCAGAGAGGCGCACAGGGGCAATGAGCAGTTCTTC. Variable domain in full (rest from reference TRBV15 and TRBJ2-1): DAMVIQNPRYQVTQFGKPVTLSCSQTLNHNVMYWYQQKSSQAPKLLFHYYDKDFNNEADTPDNFQSRRPNTSFCFLDIRSPGLGDTAMYLCATSREAHRGNEQFFGPGTRLTVL.

At least ten counts were recorded for this clonotype. The chain recombines TRBV5-1 with TRBJ2-1, with 9 bases matching TRBD2. There are 15 residues in the CDR3. CDR1 SGHRS and CDR2 YFSETQ come from the germline V gene. V lost 0 bases to trimming and J lost 11 bases; unmatched junction nucleotides: 9. CDR3: CASSLGGSGSDKQFF. As DNA, the CDR3 is TGCGCCAGCAGCTTGGGCGGTAGCGGGAGTGATAAGCAGTTCTTC. Full variable domain (outside the CDR3, taken from reference TRBV5-1 and TRBJ2-1): KAGVTQTPRYLIKTRGQQVTLSCSPISGHRSVSWYQQTPGQGLQFLFEYFSETQRNKGNFPGRFSGRQFSNSRSEMNVSTLELGDSALYLCASSLGGSGSDKQFFGPGTRLTVL.

The chain joins TRBV6-1 to TRBJ2-1, with 13 bases that match TRBD2. V lost 4 bases to trimming and J lost 12 bases; unmatched junction nucleotides: 9. The CDR3 sequence is 15 residues long. Germline CDR1 reads MNHNS; CDR2 reads SASEGT. The CDR3 is CASSGRTSGRIRQFF. In DNA form, the CDR3 reads TGTGCCAGCAGTGGGCGGACTAGCGGGAGAATTAGGCAGTTCTTC.

The V gene is TRBV6-1, the J gene TRBJ2-7; D might be TRBD1 (5 bases). This CDR3 is 14 amino acids long. V was shortened by 1 base and J by 2 bases, with 9 bases between the two germline ends. The V gene's germline CDR1 is MNHNS and CDR2 SASEGT. The CDR3 here is CASSEGPGPYEQYF. The CDR3 nucleotides read TGTGCCAGCAGTGAAGGGCCAGGGCCCTACGAGCAGTACTTC.

The chain has TRBV5-4 and TRBJ2-3, with TRBD2 matching 9 bases. Germline V gene lookup returns CDR1 SGHNT and CDR2 YYREEE (reference sequence). CDR3 length: 16 residues. The J segment lost 3 bases and the V segment lost 1 base, leaving 6 bases of the junction unmatched. Here the CDR3 reads CASSLTGGRATDTQYF. CDR3 bases: TGTGCCAGCAGCTTGACAGGCGGGAGGGCTACAGATACGCAGTATTTT.

The J gene is TRBJ2-7, the V gene TRBV12-3 or TRBV12-4; D is possibly TRBD1 (6 bases). The CDR3 consists of 11 residues. V dropped 5 bases and J dropped 7 bases, with 9 bases sitting between them. The CDR3 loop is CASSKTGEQYF. CDR3 nucleotides: TGTGCCAGCAGTAAAACAGGGGAGCAGTACTTC.

This clonotype came up many times. The rearrangement joins TRBV20-1 to TRBJ2-1, with 10 bases identical to TRBD2. CDR1 DFQATT and CDR2 SNEGSKA come from the germline V gene (reference sequence). Unmatched junction bases numbered 7, after V lost 3 bases and J lost 8 bases. This CDR3 is 14 amino acids long. This chain's CDR3 is CSASPTSGLYEQFF. Written as DNA, the CDR3 is TGCAGTGCTAGTCCGACTAGCGGGCTTTATGAGCAGTTCTTC.

In its sample, this clonotype was seen many times. V gene TRBV20-1 combines with J gene TRBJ2-4; tentatively, D is TRBD2 (6 bases). The CDR3 is made up of 18 amino acids. The V gene's germline CDR1 is DFQATT and CDR2 SNEGSKA (reference sequence). The ends were cut back, 2 bases at V and 1 base at J, with 21 bases in the middle. CDR3 amino acids: CSARHTRREVSAKNIQYF. Here the CDR3 DNA reads TGCAGTGCTAGACACACTCGCAGGGAGGTTTCGGCCAAAAACATTCAGTACTTC.

In its sample, this clonotype was seen many times. The CDR3 DNA reads as TGTGCCATCAGTGAGGCGGGACTAGGCGTCACAGATACGCAGTATTTT. Amino acid sequence: CAISEAGLGVTDTQYF. V is TRBV10-3 and J is TRBJ2-3, with 8 bases that match TRBD2. The germline V gene encodes CDR1 ENHRY and CDR2 SYGVKD. The CDR3 length is 16 residues. V was clipped by 2 bases and J by 2 bases; unmatched bases: 6.

This clonotype was seen only a few times. CDR3 coding DNA: TGTGCCATCAGTGGGGCTAGCGGGTCGAACACCGGGGAGCTGTTTTTT. This translates into CAISGASGSNTGELFF. The V and J genes are TRBV10-3 and TRBJ2-2; TRBD2 aligns across 8 bases. Unmatched junction bases numbered 4, after V lost 4 bases and J lost 0 bases. Germline values: CDR1 ENHRY, CDR2 SYGVKD. This CDR3 region has 16 residues.

This clonotype was seen repeatedly, ten times or more. V is TRBV25-1 and J is TRBJ2-4; perhaps TRBD1 as D (6 bases). Germline V gives CDR1 MGHDK, CDR2 SYGVNS. The CDR3 is made up of 19 amino acids. Trimming removed 3 bases from V and 1 base from J, with 22 bases in between. The CDR3: CASSDRVFGQKEAKNIQYF. Written as DNA, the CDR3 is TGTGCCAGCAGTGACCGGGTGTTCGGACAGAAAGAGGCCAAAAACATTCAGTACTTC.

This clonotype was counted a few times. The rearrangement joins TRBV29-1 to TRBJ2-2, with 12 bases aligning to TRBD1. CDR1 and CDR2 (germline): SQVTM, ANQGSEA. The CDR3 is 14 amino acids. The V segment lost 3 bases and the J segment 5 bases; nucleotides outside the gene matches: 1. The CDR3 reads CSVEGQGATGELFF. In DNA, the CDR3 is TGCAGCGTTGAGGGACAGGGGGCGACCGGGGAGCTGTTTTTT.

There are a few counts of this clonotype. This rearrangement joins TRBV7-8 to TRBJ1-6; D is uncertain. Trimming took off 4 bases at V and 5 bases at J, with 3 bases between the two ends. This CDR3 contains 12 residues. Germline V lookup: CDR1 SGHVS, CDR2 FQNEAQ. CDR3 in amino acids: CASSWDNSPLHF. The CDR3 DNA sequence: TGTGCCAGCAGCTGGGATAATTCACCCCTCCACTTT.

This clonotype was observed many times. The chain is built from TRBV5-1 and TRBJ2-6, with TRBD1 as a possible D gene (6 bases). Trimming cost V 5 bases and J 0 bases, with 9 bases left between them. Germline assignment: CDR1 SGHRS and CDR2 YFSETQ. This CDR3 spans 15 amino acids. The CDR3 coding sequence is TGCGCCAGCAGGGACAGCTTCTCTGGGGCCAACGTCCTGACTTTC. Its translation: CASRDSFSGANVLTF.

This clonotype turned up a few times. The chain is built from TRBV11-2 and TRBJ2-3, with 13 bases fitting TRBD2. CDR3 size: 16 residues. The germline V gene encodes CDR1 SGHAT and CDR2 FQNNGV. The V segment lost 5 bases and the J segment 6 bases; nucleotides outside the gene matches: 8. This CDR3 is CASSRRTSGRQDTQYF. The CDR3 bases are TGTGCCAGCAGCCGGAGGACTAGCGGGAGACAGGATACGCAGTATTTT.

This clonotype was counted many times. The chain has TRBV18 and TRBJ2-3; 10 bases align to TRBD2. Unmatched junction bases numbered 14, after V lost 3 bases and J lost 2 bases. Germline CDR1 KGHSH, CDR2 LQKENI. CDR3 length: 19 residues. The CDR3 DNA follows: TGTGCCAGCTCACCGCTCGGACTAGCGGTTGGGGGGCACACAGATACGCAGTATTTT. It yields the protein CASSPLGLAVGGHTDTQYF.

In this sample, this clonotype turned up many times. This chain joins TRBV20-1 and TRBJ2-7; no clear D. Germline V gene sequence: CDR1 DFQATT, CDR2 SNEGSKA (reference sequence). The CDR3 covers 14 residues. V was trimmed by 1 base and J by 6 bases, leaving 16 bases between them. As DNA, the CDR3 is TGCAGTGCTAGAGTGCTGGGTGGTATTGCCGAGCAGTACTTC. This gives the protein CSARVLGGIAEQYF.

Notes on this clonotype: A read error may explain this, as a much larger clone is one base away. J is TRBJ2-7 and V is TRBV11-2; D unclear. This CDR3 is 12 amino acids long. Germline CDR1 SGHAT, CDR2 FQNNGV. CDR3 sequence: CASSLDNYEQCF. CDR3 DNA: TGTGCCAGCAGCTTAGACAACTACGAGCAGTGCTTC.

V is TRBV28 and J is TRBJ1-1; D unclear. The germline V gene encodes CDR1 MDHEN and CDR2 SYDVKM. The CDR3 is 11 amino acids. The germline V and J ends were trimmed by 3 bases and 4 bases, with 3 bases remaining between them. The chain's CDR3 is CASSLSTEAFF. The DNA of the CDR3 is TGTGCCAGCAGTTTGTCCACTGAAGCTTTCTTT. Based on the CDR3 plus reference TRBV28 and TRBJ1-1, the full variable domain is DVKVTQSSRYLVKRTGEKVFLECVQDMDHENMFWYRQDPGLGLRLIYFSYDVKMKEKGDIPEGYSVSREKKERFSLILESASTNQTSMYLCASSLSTEAFFGQGTRLTVV.